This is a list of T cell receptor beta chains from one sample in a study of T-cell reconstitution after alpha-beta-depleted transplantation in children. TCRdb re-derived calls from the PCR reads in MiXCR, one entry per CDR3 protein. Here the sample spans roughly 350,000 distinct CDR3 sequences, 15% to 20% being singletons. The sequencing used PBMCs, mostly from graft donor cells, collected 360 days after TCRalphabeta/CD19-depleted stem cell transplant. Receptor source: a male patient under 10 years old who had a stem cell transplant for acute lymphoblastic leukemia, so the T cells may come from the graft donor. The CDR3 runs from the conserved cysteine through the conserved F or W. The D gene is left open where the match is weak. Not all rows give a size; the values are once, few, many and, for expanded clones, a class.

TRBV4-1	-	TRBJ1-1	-	CASRYGPMNTEAFF	TGCGCCAGCAGGTACGGACCGATGAACACTGAAGCTTTCTTT
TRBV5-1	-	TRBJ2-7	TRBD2	CASRPTSGSSEQYF	TGCGCCAGCAGGCCTACTAGCGGGAGTAGCGAGCAGTACTTC
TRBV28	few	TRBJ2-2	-	CASGPGDTGELFF	TGTGCCAGCGGCCCAGGGGACACCGGGGAGCTGTTTTTT
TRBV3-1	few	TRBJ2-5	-	CASSALVGGETQYF	TGTGCCAGCAGCGCACTGGTGGGCGGAGAGACCCAGTACTTC
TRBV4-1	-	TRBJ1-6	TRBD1	CASSQRTGEGYSPLHF	TGCGCCAGCAGCCAAAGGACAGGGGAGGGATATTCACCCCTCCACTTT
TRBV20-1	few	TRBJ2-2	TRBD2	CSAPREGNTGELFF	TGCAGTGCGCCGCGGGAGGGGAACACCGGGGAGCTGTTTTTT
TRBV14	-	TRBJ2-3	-	CASSQAQGLDTQYF	TGTGCCAGCAGCCAAGCTCAGGGGTTAGATACGCAGTATTTT
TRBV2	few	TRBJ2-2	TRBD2	CASRPGLAANTGELFF	TGTGCCAGCAGGCCGGGACTAGCGGCGAACACCGGGGAGCTGTTTTTT
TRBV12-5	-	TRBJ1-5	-	CASGFSQGLGVNQPQHF	TGTGCTAGTGGTTTCTCTCAGGGGTTGGGGGTCAATCAGCCCCAGCATTTT
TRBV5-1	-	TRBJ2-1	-	CASSPGTRVDEQFF	TGCGCCAGCAGCCCCGGGACGAGGGTTGATGAGCAGTTCTTC
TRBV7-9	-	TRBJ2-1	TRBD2	CASSPGLAGETNEQFF	TGTGCCAGCAGCCCAGGACTAGCGGGAGAGACCAATGAGCAGTTCTTC
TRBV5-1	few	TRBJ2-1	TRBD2	CASSLDPLAGSYNEQFF	TGCGCCAGCAGCTTGGATCCTCTAGCGGGCTCCTACAATGAGCAGTTCTTC
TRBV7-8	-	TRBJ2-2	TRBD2	CASSLGLAGADPNTGELFF	TGTGCCAGCAGCCTTGGACTAGCGGGAGCGGACCCAAACACCGGGGAGCTGTTTTTT
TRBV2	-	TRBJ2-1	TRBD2	CASSESGLGGRNEQFF	TGTGCCAGCAGTGAATCGGGACTAGGGGGTCGCAATGAGCAGTTCTTC
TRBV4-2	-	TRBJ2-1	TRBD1	CASSGMEGQGVNEQFF	TGTGCCAGCAGCGGCATGGAGGGACAGGGGGTCAATGAGCAGTTCTTC
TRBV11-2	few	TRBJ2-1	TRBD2	CASSLSPSAGVYNEQFF	TGTGCCAGCAGCTTATCTCCATCAGCGGGAGTCTACAATGAGCAGTTCTTC
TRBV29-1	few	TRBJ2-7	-	CSVVPQDRYEQYF	TGCAGCGTTGTGCCCCAGGACCGCTACGAGCAGTACTTC
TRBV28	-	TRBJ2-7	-	CASTPRGGATYEQYF	TGTGCCAGCACCCCGAGAGGAGGGGCAACCTACGAGCAGTACTTC
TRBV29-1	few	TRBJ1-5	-	CSVSVSGGDQPQHF	TGCAGCGTTTCGGTGAGCGGCGGGGATCAGCCCCAGCATTTT
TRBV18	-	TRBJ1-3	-	CASSPLSGRGQGNTIYF	TGTGCCAGCTCACCATTGAGTGGCCGGGGACAAGGAAACACCATATATTTT
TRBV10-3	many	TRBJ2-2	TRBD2	CATRTSETGELFF	TGTGCCACCCGGACTAGCGAAACCGGGGAGCTGTTTTTT
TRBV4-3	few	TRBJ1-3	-	CASSQSVDSFFSGNTIYF	TGCGCCAGCAGCCAAAGTGTGGACAGTTTTTTCTCTGGAAACACCATATATTTT
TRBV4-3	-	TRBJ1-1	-	CASSQGWANTEAFF	TGCGCCAGCAGCCAAGGCTGGGCGAACACTGAAGCTTTCTTT
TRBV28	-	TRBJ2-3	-	CASSFVAEITDTQYF	TGTGCCAGCAGTTTCGTAGCGGAGATCACAGATACGCAGTATTTT
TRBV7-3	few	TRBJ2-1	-	CASSPLTRASYNEQFF	TGTGCCAGCAGCCCCCTGACTAGGGCTTCTTACAATGAGCAGTTCTTC
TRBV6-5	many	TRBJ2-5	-	CASSYDSYQETQYF	TGTGCCAGCAGTTATGACTCGTACCAAGAGACCCAGTACTTC
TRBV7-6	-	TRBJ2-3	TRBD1	CASSPLTGVLTSSTDTQYF	TGTGCCAGCAGTCCTCTGACAGGGGTCTTGACTAGTAGCACAGATACGCAGTATTTT
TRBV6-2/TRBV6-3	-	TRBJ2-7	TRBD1	CASSYTGTDAYEQYF	TGTGCCAGCAGTTACACCGGGACAGATGCTTACGAGCAGTACTTC
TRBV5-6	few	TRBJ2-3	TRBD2	CASSPSGKRTDTQYF	TGTGCCAGCAGCCCAAGCGGGAAAAGAACAGATACGCAGTATTTT
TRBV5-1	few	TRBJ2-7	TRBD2	CASNGLAGRPLDEQYF	TGCGCCAGCAACGGCCTAGCGGGACGCCCCCTAGACGAGCAGTACTTC
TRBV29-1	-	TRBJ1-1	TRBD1	CSVEDPEGGQVNTEAFF	TGCAGCGTTGAAGACCCTGAGGGGGGACAGGTGAACACTGAAGCTTTCTTT
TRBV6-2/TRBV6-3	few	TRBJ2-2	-	CASTIGPTGSNTGELFF	TGTGCCAGCACAATAGGTCCGACTGGATCTAACACCGGGGAGCTGTTTTTT
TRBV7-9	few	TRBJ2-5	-	CAIDGVQETQYF	TGTGCCATAGACGGGGTTCAAGAGACCCAGTACTTC
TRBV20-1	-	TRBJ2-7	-	CSASPNNSPYEQYF	TGCAGTGCTAGTCCCAATAACAGTCCCTACGAGCAGTACTTC
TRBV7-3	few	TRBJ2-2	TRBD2	CASSLTPSGVSGELFF	TGTGCCAGCAGCTTAACACCTAGCGGGGTGTCCGGGGAGCTGTTTTTT
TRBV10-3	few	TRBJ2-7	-	CAISAVSYEQYF	TGTGCCATCAGTGCGGTCTCCTACGAGCAGTACTTC
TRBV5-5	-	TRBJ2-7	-	CASSFVLTGYEQYF	TGTGCCAGCAGCTTCGTGTTGACAGGCTACGAGCAGTACTTC
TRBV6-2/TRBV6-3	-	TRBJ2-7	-	CASSYPPDSPQDEQYF	TGTGCCAGCAGTTACCCCCCGGACAGTCCTCAGGACGAGCAGTACTTC
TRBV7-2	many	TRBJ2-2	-	CASSLALQIPTGELFF	TGTGCCAGCAGCTTAGCCTTGCAAATTCCGACCGGGGAGCTGTTTTTT
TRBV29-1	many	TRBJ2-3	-	CSYDVSTDTQYF	TGCAGCTATGACGTTAGCACAGATACGCAGTATTTT
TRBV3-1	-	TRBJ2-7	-	CASSQDWTPAREQYF	TGTGCCAGCAGCCAAGATTGGACCCCTGCCCGCGAGCAGTACTTC
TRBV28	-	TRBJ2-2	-	CASSGTPYSGELFF	TGTGCCAGCAGTGGGACTCCCTACTCCGGGGAGCTGTTTTTT
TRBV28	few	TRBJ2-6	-	CASSLPRKPGANVLTF	TGTGCCAGCAGTTTACCCAGAAAGCCTGGGGCCAACGTCCTGACTTTC
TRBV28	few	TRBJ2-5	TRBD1	CASSSTGVETQYF	TGTGCCAGCAGTTCGACAGGGGTCGAGACCCAGTACTTC
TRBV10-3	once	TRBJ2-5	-	CAISEGTPGETQYF	TGTGCCATCAGTGAGGGGACCCCCGGGGAGACCCAGTACTTC
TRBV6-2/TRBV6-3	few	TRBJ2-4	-	CASSNRWENIQYF	TGTGCCAGCAGCAATCGATGGGAAAACATTCAGTACTTC
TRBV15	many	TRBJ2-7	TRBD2	CATSSHPGLAGGVF	TGTGCCACCAGCTCCCATCCTGGACTAGCGGGAGGGGTCTTC
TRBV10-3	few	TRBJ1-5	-	CAISDSSNQPQHF	TGTGCCATCAGCGACTCCAGCAATCAGCCCCAGCATTTT
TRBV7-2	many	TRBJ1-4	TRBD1	CASSLAGQRNEKLFF	TGTGCCAGCAGCTTAGCGGGACAGCGTAATGAAAAACTGTTTTTT